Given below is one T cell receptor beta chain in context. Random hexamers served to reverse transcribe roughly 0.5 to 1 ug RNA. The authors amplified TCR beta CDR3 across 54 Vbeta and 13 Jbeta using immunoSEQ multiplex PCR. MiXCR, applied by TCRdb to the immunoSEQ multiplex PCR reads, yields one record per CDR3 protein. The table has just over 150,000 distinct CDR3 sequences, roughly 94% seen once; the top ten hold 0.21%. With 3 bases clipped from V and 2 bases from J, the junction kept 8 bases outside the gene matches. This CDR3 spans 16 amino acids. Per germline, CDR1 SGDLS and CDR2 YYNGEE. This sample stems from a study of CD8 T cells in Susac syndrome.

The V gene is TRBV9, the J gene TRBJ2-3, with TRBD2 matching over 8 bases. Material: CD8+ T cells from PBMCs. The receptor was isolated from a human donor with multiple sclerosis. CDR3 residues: CASSEWTGGPTDTQYF. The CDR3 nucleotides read TGTGCCAGCAGCGAGTGGACGGGGGGGCCCACAGATACGCAGTATTTT. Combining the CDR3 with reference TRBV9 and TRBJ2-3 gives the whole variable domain DSGVTQTPKHLITATGQRVTLRCSPRSGDLSVYWYQQSLDQGLQFLIQYYNGEERAKGNILERFSAQQFPDLHSELNLSSLELGDSALYFCASSEWTGGPTDTQYFGPGTRLTVL.